This record covers a single T cell receptor (beta chain). Ages ranged from about 18 to 100 years, with residence in approximately 25 US areas. Two negative PCRs, clearance, or symptom resolution were required of recovered Cohort 3 donors. The CDR3 is 13 amino acids. The V gene's germline CDR1 is WSHSY and CDR2 SAAADI. Trimming removed 8 bases from V and 2 bases from J, with 7 bases in between. As handled by the study authors: It was from reference gene primer amplification that nucleated cell counts were estimated. Generated by immunoSEQ multiplex PCR, the TCRdb table keeps only in-frame clones and is missing some. V and J calls and clone size come straight from that table; D and trimming were deduced from the DNA. The table records about 300,000 clones, 86% of them present only once. This entry is derived from a study of blood T cell repertoires in COVID-19. Study summary: Samples of COVID-19 (acute and convalescent) were obtained from the United States, Italy and Spain.

The TCR sequence derives from a man in his thirties or forties who had recovered from COVID-19. The V gene is TRBV10-2, the J gene TRBJ2-6; the D is unclear. The sequenced sample consisted of PBMCs or T cells enriched from blood (not recorded which). The chain's CDR3 is CASAETGANVLTF. CDR3 DNA: TGCGCCAGCGCTGAGACTGGGGCCAACGTCCTGACTTTC.